One sample yielded the 25 T cell receptor beta chains listed below, sequenced in a study of response to subunit inactivated influenza vaccine. MiXCR, run by TCRdb on the RT-PCR reads, gives a single entry per CDR3 protein. The table includes 650,000 to 800,000 distinct CDR3 sequences, around 13% detected once. Sequenced here: PBMCs from blood, sampled 14 to 15 days before vaccination. Receptors were obtained from a man aged 50 or older who received an inactivated influenza vaccine.

This clonotype has at least ten counts. The V and J genes are TRBV5-1 and TRBJ1-2; 7 nucleotides align to TRBD1. The junction had 13 bases not matched to a gene; V was cut back by 4 bases and J by 7 bases. The CDR3 is 15 residues long. CDR1 and CDR2 (germline): SGHRS, YFSETQ. The CDR3 here is CASSPTTGQPVGYTF. CDR3 sequence (DNA): TGCGCCAGCAGCCCGACCACGGGACAGCCAGTTGGCTACACCTTC.

In its sample, this clonotype was seen many times. This chain uses TRBV5-5 with TRBJ1-5, with D maybe TRBD1 (5 bases). CDR1 and CDR2 (germline): SGHKS, YYEKEE (reference sequence). V was pared by 6 bases and J by 7 bases, with 20 bases between. The CDR3 extends over 15 amino acids. The CDR3 DNA follows: TGTGCCAGCACCTATGGAGGGGTGTCAGGGCAGCCCCAGCATTTT. Its translation: CASTYGGVSGQPQHF.

This clonotype showed up just a few times. V is TRBV29-1 and J is TRBJ2-3; TRBD1 matches 9 bases. V shed 3 bases, J shed 2 bases, and the junction held 12 bases outside the gene matches. Germline lookup yields CDR1 SQVTM and CDR2 ANQGSEA. This CDR3 spans 17 amino acids. In DNA, the CDR3 is TGCAGCGTTGATGGGACAGGGAGGATGCCTTTCACAGATACGCAGTATTTT. As protein: CSVDGTGRMPFTDTQYF.

This clonotype is categorized as medium-sized. The rearrangement joins TRBV12-3 or TRBV12-4 to TRBJ2-5; D might be TRBD1 (6 bases). Trimming removed 3 bases at V and 5 bases at J, with 16 bases between. CDR3 size: 15 residues. CDR3 residues: CASSFAVGQGETQYF. Here the CDR3 DNA reads TGTGCCAGCAGTTTTGCGGTGGGCCAGGGGGAGACCCAGTACTTC.

This clonotype has just a few counts. This chain uses TRBV5-1 with TRBJ2-1, with D perhaps TRBD2 (6 bases). The CDR3 spans 16 residues. The V end was cut by 3 bases, the J end by 2 bases, with 15 bases between. CDR1 and CDR2 from the germline V gene are SGHRS and YFSETQ. CDR3 bases: TGCGCCAGCAGCTGGGGGGATGGGGGAGCCTACAATGAGCAGTTCTTC. It specifies CASSWGDGGAYNEQFF.

CDR3 residues: CASRPGTSGRNTDTQYF. The DNA for the CDR3 is TGTGCCAGCAGACCCGGGACTAGCGGGAGGAACACAGATACGCAGTATTTT. The V call is TRBV6-2 or TRBV6-3, the J call TRBJ2-3; 15 positions match TRBD2. The CDR3 sequence is 17 residues long. V lost 6 bases to trimming and J lost 2 bases; unmatched junction nucleotides: 6. Germline CDR1 is MNHEY and CDR2 is SVGEGT.

The chain uses TRBV4-2 and TRBJ2-5; 7 bases line up with TRBD2. Germline V CDR1 and CDR2: LGHNA, YNFKEQ. This CDR3 has 14 residues. V gave up 1 base and J gave up 3 bases; unmatched junction bases: 2. Here the CDR3 DNA reads TGTGCCAGCAGCCAAGGGACTAGGGAAGAGACCCAGTACTTC. Protein: CASSQGTREETQYF.

This clonotype has a handful of counts. The chain couples TRBV20-1 to TRBJ2-2, with D uncertain. The CDR3 contains 15 residues. The germline gives CDR1 DFQATT, CDR2 SNEGSKA (reference sequence). Trimming shortened V by 2 bases and J by 0 bases, and 10 bases separated the two germline ends. The CDR3 is CSARRLLPNTGELFF. CDR3 sequence (DNA): TGCAGTGCTAGAAGACTCTTGCCGAACACCGGGGAGCTGTTTTTT.

This clonotype has a count of ten or more. V usage is TRBV6-5 and J usage is TRBJ2-3; TRBD2 agrees at 8 bases. Germline trimming cut 1 base from V and 4 bases from J; bases unmatched to any gene: 4. Germline CDR1 reads MNHEY; CDR2 reads SVGAGI. This CDR3 is 15 amino acids long. The DNA for the CDR3 is TGTGCCAGCAGTTACTTAACTAGCGGTGCAGATACGCAGTATTTT. This codes for CASSYLTSGADTQYF.

The sample holds a few counts of this clonotype. The rearrangement links TRBV28 to TRBJ2-3, with TRBD2 as a possible D gene (5 bases). CDR1 and CDR2 from the germline V gene are MDHEN and SYDVKM. Trimming cost V 4 bases and J 2 bases, with 10 bases left between them. This CDR3 has 14 amino acids. Written as DNA, the CDR3 is TGTGCCAGCAGTTACCAGCGGAACACAGATACGCAGTATTTT. Translating gives CASSYQRNTDTQYF.

This chain joins TRBV28 and TRBJ2-1; 13 bases fit TRBD2. The CDR3 consists of 15 residues. From germline, CDR1 is MDHEN and CDR2 SYDVKM. Trimming removed 3 bases from V and 7 bases from J; junction bases left unmatched: 3. As DNA, the CDR3 is TGTGCCAGCAGTTTGGGGACTAGCGGGGAGAATGAGCAGTTCTTC. This translates into CASSLGTSGENEQFF.

About this clonotype itself: Compared with germline, one end of the junction differs, possibly owing to a read error. V is TRBV13 and J is TRBJ2-2; D is uncertain. The germline V gene has CDR1 PRHDT and CDR2 FYEKMQ (reference sequence). The CDR3 loop spans 12 amino acids. As DNA, the CDR3 is TGTTCCAGCAGTACGGGCACCGGGGAGCTGTTTTTT. Protein: CSSSTGTGELFF.

This sequence joins TRBV10-3 and TRBJ2-3, with a weak D call TRBD1 (6 bases). This CDR3 is built from 15 residues. Germline V lookup: CDR1 ENHRY, CDR2 SYGVKD. Trimming took 7 bases from V and 4 from J, leaving 18 bases between them. The CDR3: CAITDKDSSPDTQYF. In DNA form, the CDR3 reads TGTGCCATCACAGATAAGGACAGCTCTCCAGATACGCAGTATTTT.

V gene TRBV29-1 combines with J gene TRBJ2-7, with 7 nucleotides matching TRBD2. This CDR3 spans 12 amino acids. Germline CDR1 is SQVTM and CDR2 is ANQGSEA. Losses at the gene ends were 6 bases for V and 2 bases for J; bases not matched to a gene: 4. The CDR3 DNA reads as TGCAGCGTCTCCGGGACTACCTACGAGCAGTACTTC. The encoded protein is CSVSGTTYEQYF.

This clonotype has only a few counts. V and J are TRBV11-2 and TRBJ2-3; D gene ambiguous. V was shortened by 0 bases and J by 4 bases, with 8 bases between the two germline ends. The CDR3 loop spans 14 amino acids. The germline gives CDR1 SGHAT, CDR2 FQNNGV. CDR3 amino acids: CASSLELLSDTQYF. CDR3 DNA: TGTGCCAGCAGCTTAGAGCTACTTTCAGATACGCAGTATTTT.

This clonotype was recorded a few times. The chain couples TRBV7-2 to TRBJ2-3; 7 bases line up with TRBD1. CDR1 is SGHTA, CDR2 FQGNSA, per germline. CDR3 size: 15 residues. With V trimmed by 1 base and J by 2 bases, 3 bases remained unmatched. The CDR3 here is CASSLGTGYTDTQYF. DNA of the CDR3: TGTGCCAGCAGCTTAGGGACAGGATACACAGATACGCAGTATTTT.

This clonotype has a handful of counts. This chain links TRBV3-1 with TRBJ1-6; D call uncertain. Germline assignment: CDR1 LGHDT and CDR2 YNNKEL (reference sequence). The length of the CDR3 is 17 residues. Trimming pared 1 base from V and 4 bases from J, leaving 14 bases between. DNA of the CDR3: TGTGCCAGCAGCCAAGGTCTGGTGTTGGAATATAATTCACCCCTCCACTTT. It specifies CASSQGLVLEYNSPLHF.

The chain has TRBV11-2 and TRBJ2-3; 7 bases agree with TRBD1. There are 15 residues in the CDR3. Germline CDR1 is SGHAT and CDR2 is FQNNGV. With V trimmed by 1 base and J by 4 bases, 5 bases remained unmatched. The CDR3 loop is CASSLVRDSADTQYF. The CDR3 nucleotides read TGTGCCAGCAGCTTAGTCCGGGACAGTGCAGATACGCAGTATTTT.

This clonotype appeared a few times. V gene TRBV6-5 combines with J gene TRBJ2-3; 11 bases line up with TRBD2. With 4 bases clipped from V and 0 bases from J, the junction kept 6 bases outside the gene matches. Germline V gene data show CDR1 as MNHEY and CDR2 as SVGAGI. CDR3 size: 17 residues. The CDR3 here is CASSSRRTSGSTDTQYF. The DNA for the CDR3 is TGTGCCAGCAGTTCGAGAAGGACTAGCGGGAGCACAGATACGCAGTATTTT.

The chain carries TRBV29-1 and TRBJ2-7; 7 bases agree with TRBD1. Losses at the gene ends were 5 bases for V and 6 bases for J; bases not matched to a gene: 10. CDR3 size: 13 residues. From germline, CDR1 is SQVTM and CDR2 ANQGSEA. This CDR3 reads CSVLRRTGGEQYF. Written as DNA, the CDR3 is TGCAGCGTTCTTCGGAGGACAGGAGGCGAGCAGTACTTC.

This clonotype was detected ten times or more. The J gene is TRBJ2-1, the V gene TRBV29-1, with TRBD2 matching 9 bases. The CDR3 is 19 residues long. Germline CDR1 SQVTM, CDR2 ANQGSEA. Germline trimming cut 6 bases from V and 0 bases from J; bases unmatched to any gene: 18. The CDR3 is CSVHVYSGGLLSSYNEQFF. The CDR3 DNA is TGCAGCGTCCACGTTTATAGCGGGGGCCTCCTGAGCTCCTACAATGAGCAGTTCTTC.

This clonotype was seen more than once but under ten times. The chain combines TRBV15 with TRBJ2-7; the D gene is possibly TRBD2 (6 bases). The CDR3 has 14 amino acids. CDR1 is LNHNV, CDR2 YYDKDF, per germline (reference sequence). Trimming pared 1 base from V and 2 bases from J, leaving 9 bases between. Here the CDR3 reads CATSRVAGPYEQYF. DNA of the CDR3: TGTGCCACCAGCAGAGTGGCGGGGCCCTACGAGCAGTACTTC.

The table lists this clonotype with a few counts. V usage is TRBV19 and J usage is TRBJ2-3; the D gene is possibly TRBD2 (6 bases). In germline, CDR1 is LNHDA, CDR2 SQIVND (reference sequence). This CDR3 comprises 14 residues. V was shortened by 5 bases and J by 4 bases, with 13 bases between the two germline ends. The CDR3 nucleotides read TGTGCCAGTAGTCGGGACTTCCGCTCAGATACGCAGTATTTT. Its translation: CASSRDFRSDTQYF.

This clonotype was counted between two and nine times. This chain connects TRBV19 to TRBJ2-7, with no clear D. This CDR3 spans 14 amino acids. Trimming shortened V by 3 bases and J by 2 bases, and 11 bases separated the two germline ends. Germline assignment: CDR1 LNHDA and CDR2 SQIVND (reference sequence). CDR3 amino acids: CASSMSRMTYEQYF. As DNA, the CDR3 is TGTGCCAGTAGTATGTCTCGGATGACCTACGAGCAGTACTTC.

The V and J genes are TRBV4-3 and TRBJ1-4, with D possibly TRBD1 on 5 matching bases. V lost 1 base and J lost 8, with 23 bases in between. The CDR3 runs to 18 residues. Germline V CDR1 and CDR2: LGHNA, YSLEER. The CDR3 reads CASSQVVRGAGPQEKLFF. DNA for the CDR3: TGCGCCAGCAGCCAAGTCGTGAGAGGGGCCGGCCCTCAAGAAAAACTGTTTTTT.